The 20 T cell receptor beta chains below all came from one sample that was sequenced in a study of OX40 agonist ivuxolimab in advanced cancers. This table comes from immunoSEQ multiplex PCR, and its TCRdb copy is limited to in-frame clones, with some not included. The repertoire holds under 85,000 clones, with approximately 78% as singletons. Sequences were derived from CD4+ or CD8+ T cells sorted from blood, sampled in a trial of the OX40 agonist ivuxolimab. These receptor sequences come from an adult with an advanced solid tumor such as melanoma, head and neck, liver or kidney cancer.

V and J are TRBV7-2 and TRBJ1-2; the D gene is possibly TRBD1 (5 bases). The CDR3 covers 14 residues. Germline CDR1 SGHTA, CDR2 FQGNSA. V dropped 5 bases and J dropped 8 bases, with 18 bases sitting between them. CDR3 in amino acids: CASSPVGVSGGYTF. CDR3 in DNA: TGTGCCAGCAGCCCCGTAGGGGTTTCTGGGGGCTACACCTTC. The full variable domain, in which reference TRBV7-2 and TRBJ1-2 provide the parts outside the CDR3, is GAGVSQSPSNKVTEKGKDVELRCDPISGHTALYWYRQSLGQGLEFLIYFQGNSAPDKSGLPSDRFSAERTGGSVSTLTIQRTQQEDSAVYLCASSPVGVSGGYTFGSGTRLTVV.

This clone was counted between two and nine times. The rearrangement uses TRBV11-2 and TRBJ2-5, with TRBD1 identical over 8 bases. This CDR3 is built from 16 residues. V was clipped by 3 bases and J by 2 bases; unmatched bases: 8. Germline CDR1 reads SGHAT; CDR2 reads FQNNGV. The CDR3 DNA sequence: TGTGCCAGCAGCTTTTTAACAGGGGGTGGACAAGAGACCCAGTACTTC. The encoded protein is CASSFLTGGGQETQYF.

This chain uses TRBV29-1 with TRBJ1-6; D gene unclear. Germline-derived CDR1 and CDR2 are SQVTM and ANQGSEA. CDR3 length equals 13 residues. V shed 4 bases and J shed 2 bases, with 6 bases lying between them. The CDR3 DNA reads TGCAGCGTTGGACTGACCTATAATTCACCCCTCCACTTT. Its translation is CSVGLTYNSPLHF.

This clone occurred once. This chain joins TRBV28 and TRBJ1-5; weak D call: TRBD1 (5 bases). Deletions cut 7 bases from V and 4 bases from J, with 11 bases between. Germline V gene lookup returns CDR1 MDHEN and CDR2 SYDVKM. CDR3 length: 13 residues. The CDR3 here is CASTGGRNQPQHF. CDR3 nucleotide sequence: TGTGCCAGCACGGGGGGACGGAATCAGCCCCAGCATTTT.

This rearrangement joins TRBV19 to TRBJ2-2; 7 bases map to TRBD1. There are 15 residues in the CDR3. CDR1 LNHDA and CDR2 SQIVND come from the germline V gene (reference sequence). Trimming removed 10 bases from V and 0 bases from J; junction bases left unmatched: 8. This chain's CDR3 is CATQKGAPNTGELFF. The CDR3 coding sequence is TGTGCCACCCAAAAGGGGGCGCCGAACACCGGGGAGCTGTTTTTT.

This clone was observed a few times. The chain carries TRBV19 and TRBJ2-2; maybe TRBD2 (6 bases). Germline V gives CDR1 LNHDA, CDR2 SQIVND (reference sequence). Between the trimmed V and J ends, which lost 5 bases and 3 bases, there was a span of 13 bases. The CDR3 totals 15 residues. The DNA of the CDR3 is TGTGCCAGTAGTCCGAAGGACTATTACACCGGGGAGCTGTTTTTT. It translates to CASSPKDYYTGELFF.

The chain couples TRBV30 to TRBJ1-1; D is ambiguous. The length of the CDR3 is 11 residues. Germline V CDR1 and CDR2: GTSNPN, SVGIG (reference sequence). V lost 3 bases and J lost 2, with 4 bases in between. The CDR3 region has the DNA TGTGCCTGGAGACTTAACACTGAAGCTTTCTTT. Its translation is CAWRLNTEAFF.

This chain uses TRBV4-2 with TRBJ2-5; D assignment may be TRBD1 or TRBD2 (6 bases each). The CDR3 runs 18 residues. Germline CDR1 is LGHNA and CDR2 is YNFKEQ. Between the trimmed V and J ends, which lost 0 bases and 9 bases, there was a span of 26 bases. The CDR3 bases are TGTGCCAGCAGCCAAGATGCATCCTCGGGGGCCGGGGTTAGGGCCCAGTACTTC. This sequence encodes CASSQDASSGAGVRAQYF.

This clone was seen many times. The chain uses TRBV18 and TRBJ1-1, with D unclear. The germline V and J ends were trimmed by 2 bases and 10 bases, with 14 bases remaining between them. In germline, CDR1 is KGHSH, CDR2 LQKENI. The length of the CDR3 is 13 residues. CDR3 region: CASSPKAGAAAFF. The CDR3 coding sequence is TGTGCCAGCTCACCAAAGGCTGGTGCTGCAGCTTTCTTT. Full variable domain (missing parts from reference TRBV18 and TRBJ1-1): NAGVMQNPRHLVRRRGQEARLRCSPMKGHSHVYWYRQLPEEGLKFMVYLQKENIIDESGMPKERFSAEFPKEGPSILRIQQVVRGDSAAYFCASSPKAGAAAFFGQGTRLTVV.

This chain uses TRBV9 with TRBJ2-2, with D tentatively TRBD1 (6 bases). The CDR3 has 17 residues. V shed 4 bases and J shed 1 base, with 17 bases lying between them. The V gene's germline CDR1 is SGDLS and CDR2 YYNGEE. As DNA, the CDR3 is TGTGCCAGCAGCCAAACCTCAGGGGCCCGGAACACCGGGGAGCTGTTTTTT. This sequence encodes CASSQTSGARNTGELFF.

A few counts support this clone. The gene calls are TRBV2 and TRBJ2-7, with D maybe TRBD2 (7 bases). The CDR3 is 13 residues long. Per germline, CDR1 SNHLY and CDR2 FYNNEI. Trimming took off 5 bases at V and 5 bases at J, with 13 bases between the two ends. The CDR3: CASSSGGRNEQYF. DNA for the CDR3: TGTGCCAGCAGTTCGGGGGGCAGGAACGAGCAGTACTTC.

The chain has TRBV7-2 and TRBJ1-3; D remains unclear. CDR3 length equals 17 residues. In germline, CDR1 is SGHTA, CDR2 FQGNSA. Trimming left V 4 bases short and J 2 bases short, with 18 bases between. The CDR3 coding sequence is TGTGCCAGCAGCTCATACCACGAAAAAGCTACTGGAAACACCATATATTTT. Amino acid sequence: CASSSYHEKATGNTIYF.

The CDR3 DNA reads as TGCGCCAGCACCGAGGGCGGGAGCCGCACAGATACGCAGTATTTT. Its translation: CASTEGGSRTDTQYF. J is TRBJ2-3 and V is TRBV10-1; 7 bases are shared with TRBD2. The CDR3 spans 15 residues. Unmatched junction bases numbered 8, after V lost 7 bases and J lost 1 base. Germline V gene sequence: CDR1 WNHNN, CDR2 SYGVQD (reference sequence).

J is TRBJ1-5 and V is TRBV18; D is ambiguous. Trimming cost V 3 bases and J 2 bases, with 8 bases left between them. From germline, CDR1 is KGHSH and CDR2 LQKENI. The CDR3 has 14 residues. CDR3 residues: CASSPSQGNQPQHF. CDR3 nucleotides: TGTGCCAGCTCACCCTCACAAGGCAATCAGCCCCAGCATTTT.

This CDR3 is CASSLLWGGGELFF. In DNA form, the CDR3 reads TGTGCCAGCAGTCTCCTATGGGGTGGCGGGGAGCTGTTTTTT. The J gene is TRBJ2-2, the V gene TRBV6-1, with unresolved D. Trimming shortened V by 5 bases and J by 7 bases, and 14 bases separated the two germline ends. Germline V gives CDR1 MNHNS, CDR2 SASEGT. CDR3 length equals 14 residues.

The CDR3 DNA sequence: TGTGCCAGCAGGTACTCCCTGACACGAGCTTACAATGAGCAGTTCTTC. Translation gives CASRYSLTRAYNEQFF. J is TRBJ2-1 and V is TRBV13; D unclear. The ends were cut back, 6 bases at V and 4 bases at J, with 19 bases in the middle. This CDR3 has 16 amino acids. Germline V gene sequence: CDR1 PRHDT, CDR2 FYEKMQ (reference sequence).

This clone was picked up one time. The chain has TRBV28 and TRBJ2-1; D is undetermined. V was pared by 3 bases and J by 3 bases, with 6 bases between. Germline V gene sequence: CDR1 MDHEN, CDR2 SYDVKM. The CDR3 consists of 13 residues. CDR3 DNA sequence: TGTGCCAGCAGTTTCCCTGGCTACAATGAGCAGTTCTTC. Amino acid sequence: CASSFPGYNEQFF.

This chain joins TRBV7-2 and TRBJ2-2; 12 positions agree with TRBD2. The CDR3 runs to 19 residues. Germline V gene lookup returns CDR1 SGHTA and CDR2 FQGNSA. J lost 6 bases, V lost 5 bases, and 16 bases had no gene match. CDR3 bases: TGTGCCAGCAGCCCCAGGGCCCTAGCGGGGGGGCCGGGGGCCGGGGAGCTGTTTTTT. Translating gives CASSPRALAGGPGAGELFF.

This chain links TRBV27 with TRBJ2-1; 13 nucleotides agree with TRBD2. From germline, CDR1 is MNHEY and CDR2 SMNVEV (reference sequence). V was clipped by 6 bases and J by 9 bases; unmatched bases: 11. This CDR3 is 16 amino acids long. The CDR3 region is CASRTSGRNGRSEQFF. The DNA for the CDR3 is TGTGCCAGCAGGACTAGCGGGAGGAATGGGAGAAGTGAGCAGTTCTTC.

The rearrangement links TRBV6-5 to TRBJ2-5; possibly TRBD2 for D (6 bases). Trimming removed 4 bases at V and 4 bases at J, with 16 bases between. CDR1 is MNHEY and CDR2 is SVGAGI in the germline V gene. The CDR3 extends over 15 amino acids. CDR3 residues: CASSWSSGRLETQYF. The CDR3 region has the DNA TGTGCCAGCAGTTGGTCCTCGGGGAGGCTAGAGACCCAGTACTTC.